One T cell receptor beta chain is described in this entry. This record comes from a study of blood T cell repertoires in COVID-19. Whole-study context: Whether acute or convalescent, the COVID-19 samples came from the United States, Italy and Spain. Sources were T cells, B-cell-depleted T cells, or PBMCs; the material itself was cDNA or gDNA.

Original analysis: It was from reference gene primer amplification that nucleated cell counts were estimated. Here immunoSEQ multiplex PCR was the method, and the copy in TCRdb shows in-frame clones only, minus some. V, J and clone size are those of that table, while D and trimming were read from the DNA. The sample contains 250,000 to 400,000 clones, roughly 91% of which appear only once. This CDR3 is 14 amino acids long. J was trimmed by 4 bases and V by 3 bases; bases with no gene match: 5. Germline V gene data show CDR1 as ENHRY and CDR2 as SYGVKD. The sequencing sample was made of peripheral blood. V and J are TRBV10-3 and TRBJ1-2; 7 positions match TRBD1. This TCR derives from a man aged 50 or older with active or convalescent COVID-19. The CDR3 region is CAISDTGVGYGYTF. The CDR3 nucleotides are TGTGCCATCAGTGACACAGGGGTCGGCTATGGCTACACCTTC.